The T cell receptor beta chain under discussion was sequenced for a study of healthy donors' naive CD4 and CD8 T cells (dated by TCRdb to the mid-2010s). As for the study more broadly: Donor selection covered three age groups (20-25, 40-50 and 60-70 years) with several people in each, and the resulting cohort had a mean age of roughly 45 and was half female. For TCR alpha, a new primer set covering all functional IMGT alpha gene variants was designed, and the rest of the protocol matched the beta-chain workflow. To examine how TCR variation is linked to lineage commitment, the study sequenced rearranged TCR alpha and beta chains from naive CD4+ and CD8+ T cells. The peripheral blood mononuclear cells came from roughly 19 individuals who were healthy and unrelated. The donors were HLA-typed by sequencing at HLA-A, -B, -C, -DRB1, -DQB1 and -DPB1, using the SBTexcellerator protocol, an ABI3130xl analyzer and SBTengine software. The paper as a whole reports these results and caveats: Naive CD4+ and CD8+ cells reportedly showed biased usage of most V and J gene segments, and this bias was consistent across donors and independent of HLA genotype. Approximately 13% of the variance in CD4/CD8 propensity appeared to be explained jointly by V genes, J genes and CDR3 charge, in a largely additive manner. Because alpha and beta chains were sequenced in bulk and could not be paired, the effects of the two chains in combination were not assessed. In both chains, CD4+ lineage was associated with a positively charged CDR3 and CD8+ lineage with a negatively charged CDR3. The study did not directly address possible repertoire bias arising from homeostatic proliferation of naive T cells.

The sequencer was a 454 GS FLX Titanium. A previously published linear amplification protocol was used to construct TCR libraries from about 500 ng of total RNA. The Roche/454 Genome Sequencer with Titanium chemistry was used for sequencing. The paper's processing steps were these. 70,000 to 100,000 rearranged TCR alpha transcripts were sequenced from about 5 of the healthy donors. Duplicate transcripts were removed, and unique TCR clonotypes were defined by the CDR3 junction according to IMGT nomenclature. Logistic regression in R 2.13.0 modeled CD4 versus CD8 status as a function of V and J genes, with adjustment for donor effects and Bonferroni correction for multiple testing. TCRdb took the public reads, trimmed them with fastp at Q25, ran MiXCR for clone calling and kept in-frame beta chains. Each entry is one CDR3 protein sequence, shown with its most common DNA and genes. V and J calls and clone size were set by TCRdb, not the authors. The sample includes around 180,000 distinct CDR3 sequences, with about four fifths observed a single time. 2% to 2.5% of the sample is taken by the ten largest.

The CDR3 covers 17 residues, taking in both the cysteine and the phenylalanine. Only the CDR3 portion is preserved as DNA: 51 bases, with reading frame beginning at the first base. The germline V gene encodes CDR1 SGHNT and CDR2 YENEEA. V is pruned by 3 bases and J by 4 bases, leaving 7 bases of the junction without a gene match. A note on this clonotype: Its binding antigen is unknown. No quality values exist for individual bases; no much larger clone is one base distant.

Cells with a CD4+CD8-CD45RO-CD45RA+ profile were isolated by FACS and defined as naive CD4+ T cells, and those with a CD8+CD4-CD45RA+CD27bright profile were defined as naive CD8+ T cells. The antibodies used for sorting targeted CD4 (RPA-T4), CD8 (SK1), CD27 (O323), CD45RA (HI100) and CD45RO (UCHL1). The clonotype comes from a pool of human donors in good health; the sample pools cells from several healthy donors. The rearranged segments are TRBV11-3 and TRBJ2-3; TRBD2 fits 13 bases in the junction. Sequenced sample: naive CD4+ and CD8+ T cells sorted from blood, pooled from several donors. The cell subset or site label here, explained by the study, means: FACS-sorted naive CD4+ (CD45RO-CD45RA+) and naive CD8+ (CD45RA+CD27bright) T cells. The CDR3 amino acid sequence is: CASSFSGLAGVSDTQYF. The DNA sequence is given as TGTGCCAGCAGCTTTTCTGGACTAGCGGGAGTTTCAGATACGCAGTATTTT.